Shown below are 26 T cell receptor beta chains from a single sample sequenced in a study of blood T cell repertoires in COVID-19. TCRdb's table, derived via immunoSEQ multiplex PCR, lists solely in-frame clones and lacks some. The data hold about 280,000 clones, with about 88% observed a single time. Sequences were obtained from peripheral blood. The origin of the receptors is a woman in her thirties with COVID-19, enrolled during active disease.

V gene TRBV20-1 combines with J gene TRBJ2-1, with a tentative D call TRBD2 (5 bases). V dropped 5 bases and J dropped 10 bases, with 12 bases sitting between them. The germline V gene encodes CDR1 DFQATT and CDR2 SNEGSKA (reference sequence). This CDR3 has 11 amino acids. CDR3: CSAAGVNEQFF. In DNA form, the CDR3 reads TGCAGTGCTGCCGGGGTTAACGAGCAGTTCTTC.

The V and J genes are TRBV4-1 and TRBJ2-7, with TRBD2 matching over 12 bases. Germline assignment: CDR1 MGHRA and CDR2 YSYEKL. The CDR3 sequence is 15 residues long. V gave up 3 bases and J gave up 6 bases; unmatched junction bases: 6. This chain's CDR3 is CASSHGGLAGLEQYF. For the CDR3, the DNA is TGCGCCAGCAGCCACGGGGGACTAGCGGGTCTCGAGCAGTACTTC.

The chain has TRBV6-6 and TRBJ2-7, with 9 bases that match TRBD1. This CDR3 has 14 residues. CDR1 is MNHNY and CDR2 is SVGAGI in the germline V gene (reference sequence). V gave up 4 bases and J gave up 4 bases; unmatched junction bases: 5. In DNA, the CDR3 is TGTGCCAGCAGTTTAGGGACAGGGATATACGAGCAGTACTTC. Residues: CASSLGTGIYEQYF.

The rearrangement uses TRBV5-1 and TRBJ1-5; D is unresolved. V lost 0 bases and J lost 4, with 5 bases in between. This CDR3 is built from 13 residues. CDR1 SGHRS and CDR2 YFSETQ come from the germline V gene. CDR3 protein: CASSLGANQPQHF. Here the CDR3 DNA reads TGCGCCAGCAGCTTGGGGGCGAATCAGCCCCAGCATTTT.

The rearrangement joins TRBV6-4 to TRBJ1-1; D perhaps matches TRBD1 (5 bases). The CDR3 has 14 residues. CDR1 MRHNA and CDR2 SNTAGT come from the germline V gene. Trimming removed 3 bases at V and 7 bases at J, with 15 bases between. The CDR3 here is CASSEGGEHGEAFF. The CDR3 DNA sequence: TGTGCCAGCAGTGAGGGGGGAGAACATGGTGAAGCTTTCTTT.

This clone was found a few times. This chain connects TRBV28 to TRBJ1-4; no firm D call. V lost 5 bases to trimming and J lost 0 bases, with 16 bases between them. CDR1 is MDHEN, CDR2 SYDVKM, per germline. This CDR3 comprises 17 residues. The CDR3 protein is CASSSRIDVATNEKLFF. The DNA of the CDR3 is TGTGCCAGCAGTAGTAGAATCGATGTTGCAACTAATGAAAAACTGTTTTTT. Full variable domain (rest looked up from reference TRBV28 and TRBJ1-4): DVKVTQSSRYLVKRTGEKVFLECVQDMDHENMFWYRQDPGLGLRLIYFSYDVKMKEKGDIPEGYSVSREKKERFSLILESASTNQTSMYLCASSSRIDVATNEKLFFGSGTQLSVL.

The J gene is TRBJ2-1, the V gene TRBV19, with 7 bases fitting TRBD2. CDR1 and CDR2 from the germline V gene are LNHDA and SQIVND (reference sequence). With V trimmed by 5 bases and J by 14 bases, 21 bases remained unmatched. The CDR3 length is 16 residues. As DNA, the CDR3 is TGTGCCAGTAGTGCACCACTTAGCGGGTTGGGAACGCGTGAGTTCTTC. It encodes CASSAPLSGLGTREFF.

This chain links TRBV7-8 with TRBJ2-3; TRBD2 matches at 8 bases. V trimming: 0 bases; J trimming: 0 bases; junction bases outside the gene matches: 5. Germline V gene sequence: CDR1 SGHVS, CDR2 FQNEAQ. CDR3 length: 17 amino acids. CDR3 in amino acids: CASSLAASGYSTDTQYF. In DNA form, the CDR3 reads TGTGCCAGCAGCTTAGCCGCTAGCGGGTATAGCACAGATACGCAGTATTTT.

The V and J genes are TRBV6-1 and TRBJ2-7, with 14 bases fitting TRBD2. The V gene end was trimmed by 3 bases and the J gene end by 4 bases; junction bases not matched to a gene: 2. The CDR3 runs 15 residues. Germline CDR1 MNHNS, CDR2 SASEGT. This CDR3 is CASSETSGRVYEQYF. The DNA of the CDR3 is TGTGCCAGCAGTGAGACTAGCGGGAGGGTTTACGAGCAGTACTTC.

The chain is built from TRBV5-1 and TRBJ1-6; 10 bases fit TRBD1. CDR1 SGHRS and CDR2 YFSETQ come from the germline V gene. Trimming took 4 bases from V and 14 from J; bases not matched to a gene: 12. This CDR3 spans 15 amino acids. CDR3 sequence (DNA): TGCGCCAGCAGCATGGGGACAGGGGCGCTCCTCGCCCTCCACTTT. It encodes CASSMGTGALLALHF.

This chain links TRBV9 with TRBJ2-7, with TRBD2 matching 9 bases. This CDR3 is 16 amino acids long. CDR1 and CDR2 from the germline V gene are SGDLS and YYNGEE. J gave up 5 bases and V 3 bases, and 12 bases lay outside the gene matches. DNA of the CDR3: TGTGCCAGCAGCGGTAGTAGCGGGAGCGGTCGTAACGAGCAGTACTTC. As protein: CASSGSSGSGRNEQYF. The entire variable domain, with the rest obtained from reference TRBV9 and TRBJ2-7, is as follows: DSGVTQTPKHLITATGQRVTLRCSPRSGDLSVYWYQQSLDQGLQFLIQYYNGEERAKGNILERFSAQQFPDLHSELNLSSLELGDSALYFCASSGSSGSGRNEQYFGPGTRLTVT.

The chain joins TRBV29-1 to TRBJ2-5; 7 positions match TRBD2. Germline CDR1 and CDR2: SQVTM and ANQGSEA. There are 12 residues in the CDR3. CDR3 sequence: CSFRGGGETQYF. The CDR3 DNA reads TGCAGTTTTCGTGGGGGGGGAGAGACCCAGTACTTC.

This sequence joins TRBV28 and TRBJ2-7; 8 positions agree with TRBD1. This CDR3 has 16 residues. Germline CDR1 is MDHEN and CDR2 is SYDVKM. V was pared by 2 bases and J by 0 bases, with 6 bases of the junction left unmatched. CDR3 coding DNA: TGTGCCAGCAGTTTAGCGGGACAGGTGAGCTCCTACGAGCAGTACTTC. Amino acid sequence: CASSLAGQVSSYEQYF.

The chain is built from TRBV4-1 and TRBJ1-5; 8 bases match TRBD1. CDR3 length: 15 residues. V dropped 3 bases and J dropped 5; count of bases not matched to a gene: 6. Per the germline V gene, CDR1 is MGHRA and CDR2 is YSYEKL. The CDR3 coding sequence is TGCGCCAGCAGCCACGTGGACAGGGAGGATCAGCCCCAGCATTTT. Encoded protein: CASSHVDREDQPQHF.

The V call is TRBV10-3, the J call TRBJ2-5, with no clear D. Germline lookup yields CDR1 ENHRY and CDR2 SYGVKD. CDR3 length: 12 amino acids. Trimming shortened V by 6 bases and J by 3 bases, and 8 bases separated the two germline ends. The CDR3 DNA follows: TGTGCCATCAGCGATACAGAAGAGACCCAGTACTTC. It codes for CAISDTEETQYF.

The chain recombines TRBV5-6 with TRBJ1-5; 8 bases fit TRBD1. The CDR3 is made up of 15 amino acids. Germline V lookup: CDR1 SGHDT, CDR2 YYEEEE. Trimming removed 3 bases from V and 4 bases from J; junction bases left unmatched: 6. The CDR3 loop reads CASSSKDRENQPQHF. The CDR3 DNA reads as TGTGCCAGCAGCTCAAAGGACAGGGAGAATCAGCCCCAGCATTTT.

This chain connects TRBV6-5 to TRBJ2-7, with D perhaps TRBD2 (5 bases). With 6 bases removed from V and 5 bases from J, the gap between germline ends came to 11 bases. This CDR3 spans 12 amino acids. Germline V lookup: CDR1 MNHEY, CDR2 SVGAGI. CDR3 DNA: TGTGCCAGCAGCCGGAGGCCCGACGAGCAGTACTTC. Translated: CASSRRPDEQYF.

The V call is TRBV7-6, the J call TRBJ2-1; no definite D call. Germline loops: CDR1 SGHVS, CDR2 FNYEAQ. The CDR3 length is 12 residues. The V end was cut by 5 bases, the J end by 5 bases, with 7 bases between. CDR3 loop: CASSHGDNEQFF. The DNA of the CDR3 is TGTGCCAGCAGCCATGGAGACAATGAGCAGTTCTTC.

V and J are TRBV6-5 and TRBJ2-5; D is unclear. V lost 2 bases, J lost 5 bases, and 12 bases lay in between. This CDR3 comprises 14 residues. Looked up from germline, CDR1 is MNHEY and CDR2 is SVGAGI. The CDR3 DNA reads TGTGCCAGCAGTTACCCGGTCGTCAGGGAGACCCAGTACTTC. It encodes CASSYPVVRETQYF.

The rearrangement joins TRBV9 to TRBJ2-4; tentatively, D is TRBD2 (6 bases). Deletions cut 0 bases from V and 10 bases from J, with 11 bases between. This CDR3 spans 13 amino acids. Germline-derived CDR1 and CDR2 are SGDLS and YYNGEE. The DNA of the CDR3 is TGTGCCAGCAGCGTAGTTGCTGGGGGGATTCAGTACTTC. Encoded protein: CASSVVAGGIQYF.

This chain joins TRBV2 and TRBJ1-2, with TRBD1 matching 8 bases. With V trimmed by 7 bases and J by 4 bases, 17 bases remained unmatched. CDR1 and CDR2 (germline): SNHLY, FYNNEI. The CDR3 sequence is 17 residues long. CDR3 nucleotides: TGTGCCAGCACTAAGTTATTGGACAGGGTTGTCCCCTATGGCTACACCTTC. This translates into CASTKLLDRVVPYGYTF.

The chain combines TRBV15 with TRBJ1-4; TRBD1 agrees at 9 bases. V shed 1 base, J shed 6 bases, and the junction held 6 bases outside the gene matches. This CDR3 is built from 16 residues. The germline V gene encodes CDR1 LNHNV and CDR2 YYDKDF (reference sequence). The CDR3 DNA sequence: TGTGCCACCAGCAGAGGTCCTGGGACAGGGTATGAAAAACTGTTTTTT. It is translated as CATSRGPGTGYEKLFF.

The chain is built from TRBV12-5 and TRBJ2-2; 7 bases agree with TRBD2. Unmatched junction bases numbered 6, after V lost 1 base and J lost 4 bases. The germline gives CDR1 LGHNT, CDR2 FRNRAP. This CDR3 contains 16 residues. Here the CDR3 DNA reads TGTGCTAGTGGTTTGGCCTGGGAGGGCTCCACCGGGGAGCTGTTTTTT. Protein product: CASGLAWEGSTGELFF.

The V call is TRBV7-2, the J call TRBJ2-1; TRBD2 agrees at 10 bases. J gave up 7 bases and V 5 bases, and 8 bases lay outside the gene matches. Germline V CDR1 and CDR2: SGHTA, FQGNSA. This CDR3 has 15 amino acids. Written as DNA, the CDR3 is TGTGCCAGCAGCAGTACTAGCGGGACGGGGAATGAGCAGTTCTTC. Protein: CASSSTSGTGNEQFF. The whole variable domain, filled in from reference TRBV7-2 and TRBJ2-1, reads GAGVSQSPSNKVTEKGKDVELRCDPISGHTALYWYRQSLGQGLEFLIYFQGNSAPDKSGLPSDRFSAERTGGSVSTLTIQRTQQEDSAVYLCASSSTSGTGNEQFFGPGTRLTVL.

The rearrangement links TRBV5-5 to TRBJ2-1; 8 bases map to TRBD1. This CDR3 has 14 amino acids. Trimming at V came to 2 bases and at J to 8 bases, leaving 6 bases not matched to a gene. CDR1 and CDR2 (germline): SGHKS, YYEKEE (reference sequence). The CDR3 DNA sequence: TGTGCCAGCAGCTTCGGACAGGGCAACGATGAGCAGTTCTTC. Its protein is CASSFGQGNDEQFF.

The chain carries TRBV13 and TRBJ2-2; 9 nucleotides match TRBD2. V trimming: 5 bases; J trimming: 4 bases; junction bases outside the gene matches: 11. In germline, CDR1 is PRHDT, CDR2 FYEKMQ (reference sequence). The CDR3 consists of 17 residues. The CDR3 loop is CASSQDMASGITGELFF. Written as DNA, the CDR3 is TGTGCCAGCAGCCAAGACATGGCTAGCGGGATCACCGGGGAGCTGTTTTTT.